The 6 T cell receptor beta chains presented below share a single source sample, sequenced in a study of blood T cell repertoires in COVID-19. Libraries were prepared by immunoSEQ multiplex PCR; TCRdb keeps only in-frame clonotypes and omits some of them. Among tens of thousands of clones listed, approximately 90% were seen once. The sequenced sample was peripheral blood. Receptors originate from a woman aged 60 to 75 with acute or convalescent COVID-19.

The chain has TRBV7-9 and TRBJ1-3; D possibly corresponds to TRBD1 (5 bases). V was pared by 5 bases and J by 2 bases, with 16 bases between. CDR1 and CDR2 (germline): SEHNR, FQNEAQ (reference sequence). CDR3 length: 16 amino acids. The CDR3 nucleotides read TGTGCCAGCAGCGATCCCGGACACACACCTGGAAACACCATATATTTT. Its protein product is CASSDPGHTPGNTIYF.

The chain joins TRBV7-2 to TRBJ1-3, with no clear D. Between the trimmed V and J ends, which lost 1 base and 0 bases, there was a span of 10 bases. The CDR3 is 16 amino acids. CDR1 is SGHTA, CDR2 FQGNSA, per germline. The CDR3: CASSLDPVNSGNTIYF. The CDR3 bases are TGTGCCAGCAGCTTAGATCCGGTGAACTCTGGAAACACCATATATTTT.

The chain links TRBV7-6 to TRBJ2-1; a weak D match, TRBD2 (7 bases). V dropped 6 bases and J dropped 5 bases, with 26 bases sitting between them. The CDR3 has 18 amino acids. Germline V lookup: CDR1 SGHVS, CDR2 FNYEAQ. The CDR3 nucleotides are TGTGCCAGCAGTCTAAAATTGTTGAGACGGGGGGCAAACAATGAGCAGTTCTTC. It yields the protein CASSLKLLRRGANNEQFF.

The rearrangement uses TRBV12-3 or TRBV12-4 and TRBJ1-1, with 8 bases lining up with TRBD1. The V segment lost 6 bases and the J segment 5 bases; nucleotides outside the gene matches: 5. This CDR3 contains 13 residues. The DNA of the CDR3 is TGTGCCAGCAGGGACAGGGTTACGACTGAAGCTTTCTTT. It translates to CASRDRVTTEAFF.

This sequence joins TRBV29-1 and TRBJ1-1; 12 nucleotides line up with TRBD1. J lost 11 bases, V lost 5 bases, and 6 bases had no gene match. CDR1 and CDR2 from the germline V gene are SQVTM and ANQGSEA. The CDR3 totals 12 residues. DNA for the CDR3: TGCAGCGTTTGGGACAGGGGGCTACCGGCTTTCTTT. This encodes CSVWDRGLPAFF.

The chain employs TRBV7-9 and TRBJ2-5, with D perhaps matching TRBD2 (6 bases). The CDR3 is made up of 12 amino acids. Trimming stripped 6 bases from V and 9 bases from J, with 14 bases between. Per the germline V gene, CDR1 is SEHNR and CDR2 is FQNEAQ (reference sequence). The CDR3 nucleotides read TGTGCCAGCAGTGTCCCCGGAGGGGCCCAGTACTTC. This gives the protein CASSVPGGAQYF.